A single T cell receptor (beta chain) is shown here with its context. The CDR3 extends over 14 amino acids. With 5 bases removed from V and 1 base from J, the gap between germline ends came to 11 bases. Germline V lookup: CDR1 SGHVS, CDR2 FNYEAQ. The data originate from a study of blood T cell repertoires in COVID-19. As for the study in general: Samples came from the United States, Italy and Spain, spanning acute and convalescent COVID-19. Nucleic acid was either cDNA or gDNA, and it came from T cells, B-cell-depleted T cells, or PBMCs.

A Seattle source enrolled patients during active infection and followed them longitudinally. Per the original data handling: Reference gene primer amplification yielded estimated nucleated cell counts. Clones were read by immunoSEQ multiplex PCR, and TCRdb kept only the in-frame ones, dropping some. V and J calls and clone size follow that table, whereas D and trimming were derived from the DNA. Among fewer than 70,000 clones listed, 80% were seen once. The sequence was obtained from a man younger than 40 with COVID-19, enrolled during active disease. This rearrangement joins TRBV7-6 to TRBJ1-1, with a possible D match to TRBD1 (6 bases). The sequenced sample consisted of peripheral blood. The CDR3 loop reads CASSPGTQNTEAFF. CDR3 bases: TGTGCCAGCAGCCCCGGGACACAGAACACTGAAGCTTTCTTT. The full variable domain, in which reference TRBV7-6 and TRBJ1-1 provide the parts outside the CDR3, is GAGVSQSPRYKVTKRGQDVALRCDPISGHVSLYWYRQALGQGPEFLTYFNYEAQQDKSGLPNDRFSAERPEGSISTLTIQRTEQRDSAMYRCASSPGTQNTEAFFGQGTRLTVV.